The subject of this entry is one T cell receptor (beta chain). Library preparation (for TCRbeta) was performed with unique molecular identifiers. Using its own MiXCR run on the PCR reads, TCRdb lists one record per CDR3 protein. The repertoire consists of about 830,000 distinct CDR3 sequences, with 16% occurring once and the leading ten covering about 5%. The data stem from a study of T-cell reconstitution after alpha-beta-depleted transplantation in children. This TCR derives from a male patient younger than 18 who had a stem cell transplant for acute lymphoblastic leukemia, so the T cells may come from the graft donor. This material consisted of PBMCs, mostly from graft donor cells, taken 360 days after TCRalphabeta/CD19-depleted stem cell transplant.

In DNA form, the CDR3 reads TGCGCCAGCAGCTTCGGCCCCAGGGGGTCCACTAATGAAAAACTGTTTTTT. This gives the protein CASSFGPRGSTNEKLFF. The J gene is TRBJ1-4, the V gene TRBV5-1, with 7 bases aligning to TRBD1. CDR1 and CDR2 from the germline V gene are SGHRS and YFSETQ. Germline trimming cut 2 bases from V and 2 bases from J; bases unmatched to any gene: 9. The CDR3 has 17 amino acids.